The sequence of this T cell receptor (beta chain) was determined in a study of identical twins. No donor was unhealthy or non-Caucasian. V lost 2 bases to trimming and J lost 1 base, with 9 bases between them. CDR3 length: 14 residues. Germline CDR1 and CDR2: KGHSH and LQKENI. A single record per CDR3 protein comes from TCRdb applying MiXCR to the 5' RACE reads. The sample consists of roughly 290,000 distinct CDR3 sequences, 7.5% to 9.5% of them appearing once. This sample was shared with a second study, whose subject was yellow fever vaccine responses in identical twins.

The sequence came from a woman aged 18-35 years in good health. The chain has TRBV18 and TRBJ2-7, with D perhaps TRBD2 (5 bases). The sequenced sample was CD8+ T cells sorted from blood. CDR3 nucleotides: TGTGCCAGCTCACCATGGGGAGAGTCCTACGAGCAGTACTTC. Translated: CASSPWGESYEQYF.